The clone carrying this TCR beta chain was recorded a few times. Its antigen is unidentified. The CDR3 has 15 residues. Germline CDR1 reads KGHSH; CDR2 reads LQKENI. The ends lost 7 bases at V and 5 bases at J; junction bases unmatched: 9. The data were taken from a study of CD8+ T cells in alopecia areata. The treatment here: oral pan-JAK inhibitor, 5-10 mg twice daily. Researchers took lesional scalp punch biopsies and peripheral blood from people who were alopecia areata patients. TCR sequencing used cDNA made by reverse transcription of extracted RNA. Profiling relied on immunoSEQ multiplex PCR, and the TCRdb table lists in-frame clones only, not all of them. The sample carries fewer than 250,000 clones, roughly two fifths recorded once. Findings and caveats of the study: Amid tofacitinib therapy, many expanded lesional clones stayed present in scalp and blood. An increase in clonality over normal scalp was evident in lesional scalp, especially alopecia totalis/universalis.

The source material was CD4+ T cells sorted from blood, sampled at approximately week 30, from a patient treated with tofacitinib. The TCR comes from a human donor with alopecia areata. The chain couples TRBV18 to TRBJ2-5; 11 nucleotides line up with TRBD1. The CDR3 DNA reads as TGTGCCAGCTTCGCGGACAGGGGGCTGGCTGAGACCCAGTACTTC. Translation gives CASFADRGLAETQYF.